This T cell receptor (beta chain) was sequenced during a study of CD8 T cells in ankylosing spondylitis. Whole-study findings and limits: Reports of some motif variants in reactive arthritis synovial fluid and blood predate this one. Matched synovial fluid from ankylosing spondylitis patients was reported to be enriched for disease-linked clones. Ankylosing spondylitis blood appeared to be characterized by a TCR beta motif of eight highly homologous variants. Disease-linked clones were CD8+ and relatively rare in peripheral blood.

Between the trimmed V and J ends, which lost 5 bases and 6 bases, there was a span of 16 bases. The CDR3 has 13 amino acids. CDR1 is SQVTM, CDR2 ANQGSEA, per germline. A quantitative 5'-RACE method, one with molecular barcodes, was used to make TCR beta libraries. TCRdb re-called the 5' RACE reads with MiXCR, one entry per CDR3 protein. The repertoire includes under 550,000 distinct CDR3 sequences, 26% of them detected once, and 0.89% sits in the top ten. Points on this clonotype: Its antigen remains unknown.

Source material: blood, either unsorted or a sorted T cell fraction (not recorded which). The clonotype was recovered from a male donor with ankylosing spondylitis. The chain carries TRBV29-1 and TRBJ1-2, with D possibly matching TRBD1 (6 bases). DNA of the CDR3: TGCAGCGTTTACGGGGGGCCTGGGGATGGCTACACCTTC. Protein product: CSVYGGPGDGYTF.